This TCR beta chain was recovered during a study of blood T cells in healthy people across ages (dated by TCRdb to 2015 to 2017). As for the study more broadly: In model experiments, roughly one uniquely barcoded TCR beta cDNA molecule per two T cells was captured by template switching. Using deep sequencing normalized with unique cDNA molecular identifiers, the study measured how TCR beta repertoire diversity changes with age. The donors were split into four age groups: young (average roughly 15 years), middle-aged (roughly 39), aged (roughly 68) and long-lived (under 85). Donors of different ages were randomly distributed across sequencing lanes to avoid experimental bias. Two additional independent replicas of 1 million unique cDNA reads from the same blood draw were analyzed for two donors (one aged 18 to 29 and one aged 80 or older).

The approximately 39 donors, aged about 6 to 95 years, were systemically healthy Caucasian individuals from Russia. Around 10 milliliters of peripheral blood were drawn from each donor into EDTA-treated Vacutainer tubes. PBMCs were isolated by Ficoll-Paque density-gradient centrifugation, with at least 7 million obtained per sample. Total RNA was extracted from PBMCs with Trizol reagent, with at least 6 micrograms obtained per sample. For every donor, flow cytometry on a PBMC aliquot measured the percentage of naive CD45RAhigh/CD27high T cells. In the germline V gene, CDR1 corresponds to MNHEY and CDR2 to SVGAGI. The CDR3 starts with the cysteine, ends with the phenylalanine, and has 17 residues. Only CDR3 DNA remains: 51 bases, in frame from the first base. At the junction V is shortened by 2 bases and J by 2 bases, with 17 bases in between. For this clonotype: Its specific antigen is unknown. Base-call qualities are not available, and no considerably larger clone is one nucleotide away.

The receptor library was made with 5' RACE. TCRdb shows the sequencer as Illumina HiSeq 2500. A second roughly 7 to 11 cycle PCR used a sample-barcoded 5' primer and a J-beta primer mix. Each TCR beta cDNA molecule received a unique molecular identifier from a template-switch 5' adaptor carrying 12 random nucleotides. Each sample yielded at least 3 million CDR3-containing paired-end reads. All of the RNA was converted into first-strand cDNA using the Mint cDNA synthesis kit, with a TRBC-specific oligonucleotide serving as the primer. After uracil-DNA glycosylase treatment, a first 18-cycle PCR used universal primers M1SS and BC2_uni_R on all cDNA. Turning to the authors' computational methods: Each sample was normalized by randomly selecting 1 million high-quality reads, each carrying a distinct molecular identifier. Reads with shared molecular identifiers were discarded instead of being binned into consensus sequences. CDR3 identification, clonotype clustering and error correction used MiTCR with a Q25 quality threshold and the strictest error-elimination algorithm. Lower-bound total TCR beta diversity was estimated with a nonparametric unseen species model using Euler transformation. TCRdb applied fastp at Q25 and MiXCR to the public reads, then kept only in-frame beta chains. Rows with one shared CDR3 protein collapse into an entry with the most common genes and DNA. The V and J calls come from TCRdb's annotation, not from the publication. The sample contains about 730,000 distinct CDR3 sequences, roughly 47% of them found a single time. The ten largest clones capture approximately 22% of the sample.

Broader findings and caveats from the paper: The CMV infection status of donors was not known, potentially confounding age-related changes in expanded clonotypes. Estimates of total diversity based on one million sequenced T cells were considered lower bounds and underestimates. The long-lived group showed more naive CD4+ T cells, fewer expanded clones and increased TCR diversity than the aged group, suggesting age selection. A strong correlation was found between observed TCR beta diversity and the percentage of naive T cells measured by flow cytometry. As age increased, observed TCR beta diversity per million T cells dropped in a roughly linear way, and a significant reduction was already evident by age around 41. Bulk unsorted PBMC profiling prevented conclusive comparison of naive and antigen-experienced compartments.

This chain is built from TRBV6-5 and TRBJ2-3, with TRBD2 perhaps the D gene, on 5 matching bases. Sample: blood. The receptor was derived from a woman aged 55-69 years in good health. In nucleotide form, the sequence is TGTGCCAGCAGTTACACCCGTGCCTCCGGGGACACAGATACGCAGTATTTT. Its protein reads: CASSYTRASGDTDTQYF.